Here is one TCR beta chain with its context. Antigen: not known. This entry belongs to a study of cytomegalovirus exposure and HLA in healthy donors. Regarding the study as a whole: Three of the chains that were CMV-associated were confirmed in vitro to be specific for CMV antigens. Analyses of presence and absence presupposed an approximately uniform sequencing depth across donors. Some V segments could not be told apart, so they were left out, TRBV6-2 and TRBV6-3 among them. Most subjects had HLA-A and HLA-B alleles reportedly predicted accurately by TCR beta sequences.

The germline gives CDR1 PRHDT, CDR2 FYEKMQ (reference sequence). The CDR3 runs to 23 residues. V was clipped by 2 bases and J by 3 bases; unmatched bases: 25. With 60 Vbeta and 13 Jbeta primers, the PCR was carried out. TCRdb's copy holds only in-frame clones and misses some; the assay was immunoSEQ multiplex PCR. The table includes about 120,000 clones, approximately 85% detected once. The receptor was derived from a male donor in good health and CMV-seropositive. Sequenced: PBMCs. The V gene is TRBV13, the J gene TRBJ2-1; 10 bases fit TRBD1. The CDR3 loop is CASSLNPGQDRGTYPHYYNEQFF. The CDR3 DNA reads as TGTGCCAGCAGCTTAAACCCAGGCCAGGACAGGGGGACCTATCCCCACTACTACAATGAGCAGTTCTTC. Based on the CDR3 plus reference TRBV13 and TRBJ2-1, the full variable domain is AAGVIQSPRHLIKEKRETATLKCYPIPRHDTVYWYQQGPGQDPQFLISFYEKMQSDKGSIPDRFSAQQFSDYHSELNMSSLELGDSALYFCASSLNPGQDRGTYPHYYNEQFFGPGTRLTVL.